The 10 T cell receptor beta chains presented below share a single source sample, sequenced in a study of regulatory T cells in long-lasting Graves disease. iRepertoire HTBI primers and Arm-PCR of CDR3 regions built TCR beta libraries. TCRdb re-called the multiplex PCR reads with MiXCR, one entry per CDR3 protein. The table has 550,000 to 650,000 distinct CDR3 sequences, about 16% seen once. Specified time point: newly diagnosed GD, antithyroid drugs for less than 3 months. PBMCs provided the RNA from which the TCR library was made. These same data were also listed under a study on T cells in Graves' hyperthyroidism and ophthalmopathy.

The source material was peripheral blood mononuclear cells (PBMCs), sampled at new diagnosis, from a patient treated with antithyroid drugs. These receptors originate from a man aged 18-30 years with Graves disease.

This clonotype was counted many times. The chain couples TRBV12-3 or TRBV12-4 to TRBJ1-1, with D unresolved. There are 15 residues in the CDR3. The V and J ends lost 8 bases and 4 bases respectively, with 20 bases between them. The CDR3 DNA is TGTGCCAGCTCCTTGCAAGGATCTCGTAGCACTGAAGCTTTCTTT. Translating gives CASSLQGSRSTEAFF.

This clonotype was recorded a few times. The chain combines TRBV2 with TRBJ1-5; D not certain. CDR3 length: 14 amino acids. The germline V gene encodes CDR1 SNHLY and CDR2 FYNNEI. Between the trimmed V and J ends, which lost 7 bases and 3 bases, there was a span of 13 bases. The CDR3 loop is CASNSRGSNQPQHF. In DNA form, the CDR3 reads TGTGCCAGCAATTCCCGAGGGTCCAATCAGCCCCAGCATTTT.

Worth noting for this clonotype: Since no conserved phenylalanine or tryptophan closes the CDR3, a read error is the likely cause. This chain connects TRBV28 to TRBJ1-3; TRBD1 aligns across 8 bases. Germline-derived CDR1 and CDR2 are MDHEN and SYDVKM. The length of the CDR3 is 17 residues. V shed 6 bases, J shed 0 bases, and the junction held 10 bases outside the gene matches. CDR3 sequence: CASSLKTGDPSGNTIYL. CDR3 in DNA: TGTGCCAGCAGCCTTAAGACAGGGGACCCCTCTGGAAACACCATATATCTT.

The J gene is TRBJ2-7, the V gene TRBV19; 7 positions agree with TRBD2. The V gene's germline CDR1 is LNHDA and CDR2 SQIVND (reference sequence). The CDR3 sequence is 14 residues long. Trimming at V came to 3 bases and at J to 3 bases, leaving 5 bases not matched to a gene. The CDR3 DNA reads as TGTGCCAGTAGTATCGGGGCTAGCGGCTACGAGCAGTACTTC. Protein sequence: CASSIGASGYEQYF. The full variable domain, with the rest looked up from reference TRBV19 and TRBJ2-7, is DGGITQSPKYLFRKEGQNVTLSCEQNLNHDAMYWYRQDPGQGLRLIYYSQIVNDFQKGDIAEGYSVSREKKESFPLTVTSAQKNPTAFYLCASSIGASGYEQYFGPGTRLTVT.

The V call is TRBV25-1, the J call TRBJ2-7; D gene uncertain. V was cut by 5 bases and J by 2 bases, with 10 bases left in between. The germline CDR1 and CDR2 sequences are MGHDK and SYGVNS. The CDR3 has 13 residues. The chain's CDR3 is CASSPRFPYEQYF. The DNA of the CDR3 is TGTGCCAGCAGTCCCAGGTTTCCCTACGAGCAGTACTTC.

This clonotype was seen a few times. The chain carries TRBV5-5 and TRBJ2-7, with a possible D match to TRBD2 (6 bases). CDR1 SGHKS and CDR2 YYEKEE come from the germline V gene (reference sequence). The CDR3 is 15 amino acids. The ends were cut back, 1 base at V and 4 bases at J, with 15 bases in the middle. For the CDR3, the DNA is TGTGCCAGCAGCTTGAATTCAGGGAGGAGATACGAGCAGTACTTC. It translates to CASSLNSGRRYEQYF.

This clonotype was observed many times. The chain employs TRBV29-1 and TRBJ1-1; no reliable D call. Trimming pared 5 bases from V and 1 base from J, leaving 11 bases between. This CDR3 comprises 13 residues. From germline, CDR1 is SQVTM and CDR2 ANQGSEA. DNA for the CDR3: TGCAGCGTTCTTCGACAAGAGAACACTGAAGCTTTCTTT. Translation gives CSVLRQENTEAFF. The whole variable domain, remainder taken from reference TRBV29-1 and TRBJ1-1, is SAVISQKPSRDICQRGTSLTIQCQVDSQVTMMFWYRQQPGQSLTLIATANQGSEATYESGFVIDKFPISRPNLTFSTLTVSNMSPEDSSIYLCSVLRQENTEAFFGQGTRLTVV.

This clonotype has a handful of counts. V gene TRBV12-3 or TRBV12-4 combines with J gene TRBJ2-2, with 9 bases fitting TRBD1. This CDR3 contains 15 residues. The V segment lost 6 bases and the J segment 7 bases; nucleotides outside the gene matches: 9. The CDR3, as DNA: TGTGCCAGCAGCCTCCAACAGGGGGCTGGCGGGGAGCTGTTTTTT. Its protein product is CASSLQQGAGGELFF.

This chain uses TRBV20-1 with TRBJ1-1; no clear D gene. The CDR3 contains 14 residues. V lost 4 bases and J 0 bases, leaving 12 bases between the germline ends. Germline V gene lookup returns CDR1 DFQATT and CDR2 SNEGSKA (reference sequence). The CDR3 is CSAILRLVNTEAFF. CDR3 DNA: TGCAGTGCTATACTGAGGTTGGTGAACACTGAAGCTTTCTTT.

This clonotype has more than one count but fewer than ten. This chain's CDR3 is CASTRASSNEKLFF. The CDR3 region has the DNA TGTGCCAGCACGAGGGCCTCTAGCAATGAAAAACTGTTTTTT. V is TRBV6-1 and J is TRBJ1-4; D is uncertain. V was cut by 7 bases and J by 5 bases, with 14 bases left in between. The CDR3 consists of 14 residues. The germline V gene has CDR1 MNHNS and CDR2 SASEGT.